The T cell receptor beta chain under discussion was sequenced for a study of post-analysis software for immune sequencing data. Study overall: Relapsing-remitting, secondary progressive and progressive-relapsing multiple sclerosis were all included among the disease courses.

Carried by the TCR beta cDNA libraries were unique molecular identifiers. T cells numbering about 0.85 to 11 million yielded cDNA molecules that totaled about 500,000. A single record per CDR3 protein comes from TCRdb applying MiXCR to the PCR reads. The table records 750,000 to 900,000 distinct CDR3 sequences, more than 45% of them present only once. This clonotype was detected only a few times. Its antigen is not identified. Notes on the study in general: F measure grouped same-batch samples tightly together. Controls significantly exceeded multiple sclerosis patients in normalized Chao1 diversity. TRBV5-6, TRBV5-1 and TRBV20-1 were among several TRBV segments more frequent in patients than controls.

The CDR3 spans 14 residues. The V gene lost 5 bases and the J gene lost 1 base, with 11 bases spanning the gap. Looked up from germline, CDR1 is MNHNY and CDR2 is SVGAGI (reference sequence). The chain joins TRBV6-6 to TRBJ2-5; no clear D. Material for sequencing was blood. The sequence was obtained from a girl under 18 with multiple sclerosis. Here the CDR3 DNA reads TGTGCCAGCAGTCCCCGGGCCCCCCAAGAGACCCAGTACTTC. This gives the protein CASSPRAPQETQYF.